This T cell receptor (beta chain) was obtained from a study of cytotoxic CD8 clonotypes in ibrutinib-treated CLL. Background on the study: Response samples followed a median 12 months of treatment, range 6 to 36.

The table came from immunoSEQ multiplex PCR; TCRdb's copy has only in-frame clones and leaves some out. There are over 200,000 clones in the sample; about 75% occur only once, and more than 4.5% lies in the top ten. Trimming took off 5 bases at V and 3 bases at J, with 8 bases between the two ends. Germline loops: CDR1 DFQATT, CDR2 SNEGSKA (reference sequence). This CDR3 contains 11 residues. Broader study findings: Baseline levels were approached again at progression, after clonality had risen at ibrutinib response. Public clonotypes occurred uncommonly; on treatment, they contracted or remained stable. Progressing and sustained-remission patients had different sampling times.

On this clone: Its target is not known.

Specimen: PBMCs, collected after 12 months of ibrutinib treatment. This receptor was identified in a human donor with chronic lymphocytic leukemia. The chain combines TRBV20-1 with TRBJ2-7; D might be TRBD1 (6 bases). CDR3 nucleotides: TGCAGTGCTGTCAGGGGCTACGAGCAGTACTTC. It is translated as CSAVRGYEQYF.